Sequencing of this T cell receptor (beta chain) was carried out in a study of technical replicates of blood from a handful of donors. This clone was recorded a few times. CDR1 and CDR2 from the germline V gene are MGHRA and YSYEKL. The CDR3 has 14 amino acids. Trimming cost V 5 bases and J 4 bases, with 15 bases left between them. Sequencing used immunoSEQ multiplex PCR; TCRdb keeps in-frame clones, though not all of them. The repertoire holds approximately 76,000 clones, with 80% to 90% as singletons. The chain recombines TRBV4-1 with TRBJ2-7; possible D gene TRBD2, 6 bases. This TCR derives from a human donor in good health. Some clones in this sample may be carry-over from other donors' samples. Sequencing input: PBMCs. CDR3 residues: CASSYSSANYEQYF. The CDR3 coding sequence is TGCGCCAGCAGCTACTCTAGCGCTAATTACGAGCAGTACTTC.